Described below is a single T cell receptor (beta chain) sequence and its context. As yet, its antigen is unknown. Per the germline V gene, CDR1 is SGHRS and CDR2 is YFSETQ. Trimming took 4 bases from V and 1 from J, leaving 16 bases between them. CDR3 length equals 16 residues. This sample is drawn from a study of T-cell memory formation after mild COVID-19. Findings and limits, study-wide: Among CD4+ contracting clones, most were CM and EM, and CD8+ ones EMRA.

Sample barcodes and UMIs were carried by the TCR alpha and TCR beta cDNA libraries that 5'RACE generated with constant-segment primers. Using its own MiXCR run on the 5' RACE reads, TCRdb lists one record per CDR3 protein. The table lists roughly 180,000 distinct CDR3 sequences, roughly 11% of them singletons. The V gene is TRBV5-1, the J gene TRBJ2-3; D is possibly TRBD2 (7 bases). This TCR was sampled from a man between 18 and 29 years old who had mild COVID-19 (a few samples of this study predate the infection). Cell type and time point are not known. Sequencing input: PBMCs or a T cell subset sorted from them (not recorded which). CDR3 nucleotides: TGCGCCAGCAGCGACCTTTTGCGGGGGCGCACAGATACGCAGTATTTT. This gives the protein CASSDLLRGRTDTQYF.